One sample yielded the 32 T cell receptor beta chains listed below, sequenced in a study of patients and donors after allogeneic stem cell transplantation. Each CDR3 protein is one row after TCRdb ran MiXCR on the RT-PCR reads. The sample consists of approximately 150,000 distinct CDR3 sequences, approximately 37% of them appearing once. Sequences were obtained from blood, either unsorted or a sorted T cell fraction (not recorded which). Every receptor here comes from a human donor who was either an allogeneic HSCT recipient or a stem cell or donor lymphocyte infusion donor (not recorded which). It is not recorded whose cells these are; they may come from a transplant donor.

This clonotype was recorded a few times. The rearrangement joins TRBV20-1 to TRBJ1-1, with no clear D. The length of the CDR3 is 16 residues. In germline, CDR1 is DFQATT, CDR2 SNEGSKA (reference sequence). The CDR3 DNA is TGCATCCCCCCACCCCCGGTTGACGCAGCGAACACTGAAGCTTTCTTT. It is translated as CIPPPPVDAANTEAFF.

This clonotype showed up many times. The chain combines TRBV6-2 or TRBV6-3 with TRBJ1-5; D gene unclear. Germline assignment: CDR1 MNHEY and CDR2 SVGEGT. CDR3 length: 12 residues. Trimming pared 7 bases from V and 1 base from J, leaving 5 bases between. This CDR3 reads CASTRSNQPQHF. CDR3 nucleotides: TGTGCCAGCACGAGGAGCAATCAGCCCCAGCATTTT.

The chain combines TRBV7-2 with TRBJ2-5; no clear D. V was trimmed by 5 bases and J by 4 bases, leaving 14 bases between them. This CDR3 has 14 amino acids. Germline V gives CDR1 SGHTA, CDR2 FQGNSA. CDR3 loop: CASSPTLTRETQYF. The DNA of the CDR3 is TGTGCCAGCAGCCCGACCCTCACCAGAGAGACCCAGTACTTC. Drawing the rest from reference TRBV7-2 and TRBJ2-5, the complete variable domain is GAGVSQSPSNKVTEKGKDVELRCDPISGHTALYWYRQSLGQGLEFLIYFQGNSAPDKSGLPSDRFSAERTGGSVSTLTIQRTQQEDSAVYLCASSPTLTRETQYFGPGTRLLVL.

This clonotype appeared a few times. The chain carries TRBV21-1 and TRBJ2-7. TRBV21-1 is designated a pseudogene. The CDR3 length is 12 residues. As DNA, the CDR3 is TGTGCCAGCAGGCAGGTTTCCTACGAGCAGTACTTC. This encodes CASRQVSYEQYF.

The chain couples TRBV29-1 to TRBJ2-1, with 15 bases matching TRBD2. The ends lost 7 bases at V and 4 bases at J; junction bases unmatched: 14. The CDR3 is 18 amino acids. The germline V gene has CDR1 SQVTM and CDR2 ANQGSEA. The CDR3 nucleotides read TGCAGCGCCGTAGGGACTAGCGGGGGGATCGCCCTGTACAATGAGCAGTTCTTC. Residues: CSAVGTSGGIALYNEQFF.

This clonotype was seen a handful of times. The chain uses TRBV27 and TRBJ1-1; tentative D call: TRBD1 (6 bases). Germline CDR1 reads MNHEY; CDR2 reads SMNVEV (reference sequence). Trimming took off 6 bases at V and 2 bases at J, with 10 bases between the two ends. This CDR3 has 13 amino acids. The CDR3 DNA reads as TGTGCCAGCAGATGGACAGAAAACACTGAAGCTTTCTTT. This gives the protein CASRWTENTEAFF.

This clonotype was detected a few times. The chain recombines TRBV6-5 with TRBJ1-1, with TRBD1 as a possible D gene (5 bases). The length of the CDR3 is 15 residues. Per the germline V gene, CDR1 is MNHEY and CDR2 is SVGAGI. V gave up 0 bases and J gave up 3 bases, with 11 bases separating them. CDR3 nucleotides: TGTGCCAGCAGTTACTCGAAGTGGGGACACACTGAAGCTTTCTTT. Its translation: CASSYSKWGHTEAFF.

This clonotype was seen more than once but under ten times. V is TRBV5-1 and J is TRBJ1-5; possible D gene TRBD1, 5 bases. With 6 bases removed from V and 0 bases from J, the gap between germline ends came to 28 bases. This CDR3 has 20 amino acids. The germline V gene encodes CDR1 SGHRS and CDR2 YFSETQ. This CDR3 reads CASTGRPASLGGYSNQPQHF. Here the CDR3 DNA reads TGCGCCAGCACCGGGCGACCGGCCTCCCTTGGGGGTTATAGCAATCAGCCCCAGCATTTT.

The chain is built from TRBV4-2 and TRBJ2-1; D not resolved. V was cut by 4 bases and J by 6 bases, with 22 bases left in between. The germline CDR1 and CDR2 sequences are LGHNA and YNFKEQ. This CDR3 has 17 amino acids. For the CDR3, the DNA is TGTGCCAGCAGCCCAAACCTCGGAAATATTAAACCCAATGAGCAGTTCTTC. Amino acids: CASSPNLGNIKPNEQFF.

This clonotype has more than one count but fewer than ten. The chain is built from TRBV12-3 or TRBV12-4 and TRBJ1-2; 8 bases match TRBD1. V shed 6 bases and J 7 bases; nucleotides not matched to a gene: 10. The length of the CDR3 is 14 residues. The CDR3 DNA sequence: TGTGCCAGCAGCTACTTTCCAGGGGGCACTGGCTACACCTTC. It yields the protein CASSYFPGGTGYTF.

The chain combines TRBV5-5 with TRBJ2-1; perhaps D is TRBD1 or TRBD2 (6 bases each). The germline V gene has CDR1 SGHKS and CDR2 YYEKEE (reference sequence). The CDR3 has 15 amino acids. The ends were cut back, 1 base at V and 1 base at J, with 9 bases in the middle. The CDR3, as DNA: TGTGCCAGCAGCTTGATAGGGGGGTCCTACAATGAGCAGTTCTTC. Residues: CASSLIGGSYNEQFF.

This chain connects TRBV6-6 to TRBJ1-2; D gene unclear. The CDR3 loop spans 14 amino acids. Germline assignment: CDR1 MNHNY and CDR2 SVGAGI (reference sequence). V lost 5 bases and J lost 8, with 18 bases in between. This CDR3 reads CASSTLETFGGYTF. The CDR3 DNA reads as TGTGCCAGCAGTACACTCGAGACGTTTGGGGGCTACACCTTC.

This clonotype was detected only a few times. The V gene is TRBV7-2, the J gene TRBJ1-1; 7 positions agree with TRBD1. From germline, CDR1 is SGHTA and CDR2 FQGNSA. V dropped 4 bases and J dropped 8; count of bases not matched to a gene: 4. CDR3 length: 12 amino acids. For the CDR3, the DNA is TGTGCCAGCAGCTCATTACAGGGGGAAGCTTTCTTT. Its translation is CASSSLQGEAFF.

The chain is built from TRBV3-1 and TRBJ1-1; no definite D call. V dropped 1 base and J dropped 3 bases, with 18 bases sitting between them. CDR3 size: 17 residues. The V gene's germline CDR1 is LGHDT and CDR2 YNNKEL (reference sequence). CDR3 DNA sequence: TGTGCCAGCAGCCAAGTTCCCCGAAAGGAAAGAGACACTGAAGCTTTCTTT. This encodes CASSQVPRKERDTEAFF.

The V gene is TRBV4-3, the J gene TRBJ1-2; 8 bases match TRBD1. CDR1 and CDR2 from the germline V gene are LGHNA and YSLEER. Trimming removed 3 bases from V and 7 bases from J; junction bases left unmatched: 7. The CDR3 covers 14 residues. The CDR3 spells CASSQKDRVGGYTF. CDR3 sequence (DNA): TGCGCCAGCAGCCAGAAGGACAGGGTGGGTGGCTACACCTTC.

The chain's CDR3 is CASSAGPTGLNEQFF. The CDR3 DNA is TGTGCCAGCAGCGCAGGGCCGACAGGGCTTAATGAGCAGTTCTTC. The chain uses TRBV9 and TRBJ2-1; 7 bases agree with TRBD1. The CDR3 runs 15 residues. V gave up 3 bases and J gave up 7 bases; unmatched junction bases: 10. Germline V gives CDR1 SGDLS, CDR2 YYNGEE.

The chain is built from TRBV5-5 and TRBJ1-2, with unresolved D. Trimming removed 1 base from V and 2 bases from J, with 6 bases in between. The CDR3 covers 13 residues. CDR1 is SGHKS and CDR2 is YYEKEE in the germline V gene (reference sequence). The CDR3 spells CASSLLGNYGYTF. Written as DNA, the CDR3 is TGTGCCAGCAGCTTGTTGGGGAACTATGGCTACACCTTC.

A few counts support this clonotype. The chain employs TRBV4-2 and TRBJ2-3, with D perhaps TRBD1 (6 bases). This CDR3 has 15 residues. Germline loops: CDR1 LGHNA, CDR2 YNFKEQ. V lost 3 bases and J lost 2, with 12 bases in between. The CDR3 nucleotides are TGTGCCAGCAGCCAGGTACAGGGTTCCACAGATACGCAGTATTTT. It translates to CASSQVQGSTDTQYF.

The chain employs TRBV12-3 or TRBV12-4 and TRBJ2-3; D is undetermined. This CDR3 has 12 residues. Trimming cost V 8 bases and J 6 bases, with 12 bases left between them. The CDR3 reads CASSRLSDTQYF. CDR3 bases: TGTGCCAGCTCAAGACTGTCCGATACGCAGTATTTT.

This clonotype was counted only a few times. The chain has TRBV20-1 and TRBJ1-2, with a tentative D call TRBD1 (6 bases). CDR3 length equals 14 residues. Germline CDR1 DFQATT, CDR2 SNEGSKA (reference sequence). The V end was cut by 0 bases, the J end by 4 bases, with 12 bases between. CDR3 in DNA: TGCAGTGCTAGAGATCCCAGGGGACGCTATGGCTACACCTTC. This translates into CSARDPRGRYGYTF.

The chain has TRBV12-3 or TRBV12-4 and TRBJ1-1, with D possibly being TRBD1 (5 bases). V was pared by 6 bases and J by 4 bases, with 21 bases between. The CDR3 totals 16 residues. CDR3 sequence: CASSPQSRGSGTEAFF. In nucleotides, the CDR3 is TGTGCCAGCAGCCCCCAGTCCCGGGGGTCAGGCACTGAAGCTTTCTTT.

CDR3 amino acids: CASRLATEAFF. The CDR3 coding sequence is TGTGCCAGCAGATTGGCCACTGAAGCTTTCTTT. The rearrangement links TRBV7-9 to TRBJ1-1; no clear D. Germline assignment: CDR1 SEHNR and CDR2 FQNEAQ (reference sequence). Deletions cut 6 bases from V and 4 bases from J, with 6 bases between. This CDR3 region has 11 residues.

The chain employs TRBV10-3 and TRBJ2-5; TRBD1 agrees at 8 bases. The V gene's germline CDR1 is ENHRY and CDR2 SYGVKD. Trimming took 3 bases from V and 4 from J; bases not matched to a gene: 13. CDR3 size: 17 residues. CDR3 protein: CAISEPGQGIVGETQYF. CDR3 nucleotides: TGTGCCATCAGTGAACCCGGACAGGGTATCGTGGGAGAGACCCAGTACTTC.

This sequence joins TRBV6-6 and TRBJ2-7; D unresolved. Germline V CDR1 and CDR2: MNHNY, SVGAGI (reference sequence). Trimming pared 2 bases from V and 3 bases from J, leaving 14 bases between. The CDR3 contains 15 residues. CDR3 coding DNA: TGTGCCAGCAGTTACATCGGCTGGAGTAGCTACGAGCAGTACGTC. It translates to CASSYIGWSSYEQYV.

Ten or more counts support this clonotype. The rearrangement uses TRBV12-3 or TRBV12-4 and TRBJ1-2, with 8 bases lining up with TRBD1. Trimming removed 6 bases from V and 0 bases from J; junction bases left unmatched: 3. The CDR3 extends over 14 amino acids. CDR3 residues: CASRGTGTNYGYTF. CDR3 bases: TGTGCCAGCAGGGGGACAGGCACTAACTATGGCTACACCTTC.

The chain uses TRBV12-3 or TRBV12-4 and TRBJ2-2; TRBD2 aligns across 14 bases. This CDR3 is built from 15 residues. V was clipped by 6 bases and J by 5 bases; unmatched bases: 2. The CDR3 reads CASRRTSGGTGELFF. The CDR3 DNA is TGTGCCAGCAGGAGGACTAGCGGGGGGACCGGGGAGCTGTTTTTT.

The J gene is TRBJ1-6, the V gene TRBV9; D gene uncertain. Trimming left V 0 bases short and J 11 bases short, with 6 bases between. This CDR3 has 12 amino acids. The germline V gene has CDR1 SGDLS and CDR2 YYNGEE. The CDR3 DNA reads as TGTGCCAGCAGCGTAGGACACCCACCCCTCCACTTT. This translates into CASSVGHPPLHF.

The chain combines TRBV20-1 with TRBJ1-1; 11 nucleotides match TRBD1. This CDR3 spans 16 amino acids. Trimming at V came to 4 bases and at J to 5 bases, leaving 12 bases not matched to a gene. Germline lookup yields CDR1 DFQATT and CDR2 SNEGSKA (reference sequence). The CDR3 bases are TGCAGTGCTACCACACTCGCCGGGACAGGGGGGACTGAAGCTTTCTTT. Protein sequence: CSATTLAGTGGTEAFF.

V and J are TRBV6-2 or TRBV6-3 and TRBJ2-2, with 7 bases lining up with TRBD1. The CDR3 has 15 residues. Per the germline V gene, CDR1 is MNHEY and CDR2 is SVGEGT. After removal of 3 bases from V and 6 bases from J, the junction contained 7 bases not matched to a gene. CDR3 sequence: CASSYPRTGPGELFF. DNA for the CDR3: TGTGCCAGCAGTTATCCCCGGACAGGACCCGGGGAGCTGTTTTTT.

The V gene is TRBV29-1, the J gene TRBJ1-2, with D perhaps matching TRBD1 (6 bases). CDR3 size: 13 residues. Trimming cost V 0 bases and J 2 bases, with 7 bases left between them. Germline V gene lookup returns CDR1 SQVTM and CDR2 ANQGSEA. CDR3 nucleotide sequence: TGCAGCGTTGAAGACGGACAGAACTATGGCTACACCTTC. It translates to CSVEDGQNYGYTF. The variable domain in full, with the rest retrieved from reference TRBV29-1 and TRBJ1-2, is SAVISQKPSRDICQRGTSLTIQCQVDSQVTMMFWYRQQPGQSLTLIATANQGSEATYESGFVIDKFPISRPNLTFSTLTVSNMSPEDSSIYLCSVEDGQNYGYTFGSGTRLTVV.

This clonotype was observed a few times. This chain links TRBV5-6 with TRBJ1-1, with TRBD1 matching over 9 bases. The CDR3 runs to 18 residues. Germline V lookup: CDR1 SGHDT, CDR2 YYEEEE. The trim removed 4 bases at V and 4 bases at J, leaving 17 bases unmatched. The CDR3 spells CASSGRDREVLVGTEAFF. The CDR3 nucleotides are TGTGCCAGCAGCGGGCGGGACAGGGAAGTTTTGGTGGGCACTGAAGCTTTCTTT.

This clonotype came up a few times. V gene TRBV12-3 or TRBV12-4 combines with J gene TRBJ1-1, with a possible D match to TRBD1 (5 bases). The CDR3 is 13 residues long. Trimming left V 6 bases short and J 4 bases short, with 12 bases between. The CDR3 is CASRSRDATEAFF. CDR3 nucleotide sequence: TGTGCCAGCAGATCCCGGGACGCCACTGAAGCTTTCTTT.